This TCR beta chain was captured in a study of cytomegalovirus exposure and HLA in healthy donors. Findings and limits, study-wide: Reportedly, fewer N-insertions than the approximately 690-donor mean appeared in an Asian-associated ancestry cluster in a later analysis. For most TCR sequences rarity was the rule, although some public TCRs occurred in many donors. A later analysis linked around 17,000 TCR beta sequences to HLA alleles at 0.05 false discovery rate.

Primers included in the PCR were 60 Vbeta and 13 Jbeta primers. As originally analysed: It was a later analysis that counted 79 million or so unique TCR beta chains, of which around 11 million were shared. Generated by immunoSEQ multiplex PCR, the TCRdb table keeps only in-frame clones and is missing some. Clone size and the V and J calls come from that table; the DNA yielded D and trimming. The data hold roughly 140,000 clones, with around three quarters observed a single time. This clone was seen a single time. What it recognizes is unknown. The clonotype originates from a woman between 18 and 29 years old in good health and CMV-seropositive. Sequencing was carried out using PBMCs.

In nucleotides, the CDR3 is TGTGCCAGCAGTGAATACCCGGACAGGGGGCGAGGCTACACCTTC. Its translation: CASSEYPDRGRGYTF. The chain is built from TRBV25-1 and TRBJ1-2, with 11 bases that match TRBD1. The germline gives CDR1 MGHDK, CDR2 SYGVNS. The V segment lost 0 bases and the J segment 8 bases; nucleotides outside the gene matches: 5. The CDR3 sequence is 15 residues long.